This entry lists 25 T cell receptor beta chains sequenced from one sample in a study of T cells in Graves' hyperthyroidism and ophthalmopathy. Amplification of TCR beta CDR3 regions used RNA as the template. Using the HTBI primer set, a first-round RT-PCR was run on the TCR CDR3. TCRdb re-analysed the multiplex PCR reads in MiXCR, keeping a single row per CDR3 protein. The sample includes hundreds of thousands of distinct CDR3 sequences, about 15% of them seen just once. The sequencing sample was made of blood. The receptors shown here come from a man younger than 35 with Graves' ophthalmopathy.

This clonotype was recorded at least ten times. This chain uses TRBV3-1 with TRBJ2-5; 9 positions agree with TRBD1. V trimming: 4 bases; J trimming: 4 bases; junction bases outside the gene matches: 10. CDR1 and CDR2 from the germline V gene are LGHDT and YNNKEL (reference sequence). This CDR3 is built from 16 residues. CDR3 protein: CASSRGIQGARETQYF. Here the CDR3 DNA reads TGTGCCAGCAGCCGGGGGATACAGGGGGCGCGAGAGACCCAGTACTTC.

Ten or more counts support this clonotype. The chain uses TRBV4-2 and TRBJ1-1; perhaps TRBD1 as D (5 bases). The V and J ends lost 1 base and 6 bases respectively, with 12 bases between them. Germline V gene data show CDR1 as LGHNA and CDR2 as YNFKEQ. The CDR3 has 14 amino acids. Here the CDR3 reads CASSQVNWGPEAFF. The DNA for the CDR3 is TGTGCCAGCAGCCAAGTTAACTGGGGCCCTGAAGCTTTCTTT.

The rearrangement joins TRBV10-3 to TRBJ2-3; maybe TRBD1 (5 bases). Germline CDR1 is ENHRY and CDR2 is SYGVKD. The V gene lost 4 bases and the J gene lost 2 bases, with 13 bases spanning the gap. CDR3 length: 15 residues. The CDR3 DNA sequence: TGTGCCATCAGTGGTGGGGCTAGTCTCACAGATACGCAGTATTTT. It specifies CAISGGASLTDTQYF.

This clonotype has ten or more counts. V gene TRBV7-2 combines with J gene TRBJ1-5; D is perhaps TRBD1 (6 bases). From germline, CDR1 is SGHTA and CDR2 FQGNSA. CDR3 length equals 16 residues. V gave up 1 base and J gave up 2 bases, with 12 bases separating them. The CDR3 DNA sequence: TGTGCCAGCAGCTTAGTTGGGGGCGAGGGCAATCAGCCCCAGCATTTT. This translates into CASSLVGGEGNQPQHF.

J is TRBJ1-5 and V is TRBV19; 8 bases line up with TRBD1. The CDR3 covers 16 residues. After removal of 5 bases from V and 3 bases from J, the junction contained 9 bases not matched to a gene. Per the germline V gene, CDR1 is LNHDA and CDR2 is SQIVND (reference sequence). CDR3 DNA sequence: TGTGCCAGTAGTTTCCTTTCAGGGGGCCACAATCAGCCCCAGCATTTT. Protein: CASSFLSGGHNQPQHF.

This clonotype was counted ten times or more. The chain carries TRBV18 and TRBJ2-5; D possibly matches TRBD1 or TRBD2 (5 bases each). This CDR3 spans 15 amino acids. V was trimmed by 4 bases and J by 2 bases, leaving 14 bases between them. Looked up from germline, CDR1 is KGHSH and CDR2 is LQKENI. CDR3 sequence: CASSRPGRGQETQYF. In nucleotides, the CDR3 is TGTGCCAGCTCACGTCCGGGACGGGGACAAGAGACCCAGTACTTC.

This clonotype showed up many times. The DNA of the CDR3 is TGCGCCAGCAGCCAAGAGTTCGCTGCCGGGTTTTCACCCCTCCACTTT. It is translated as CASSQEFAAGFSPLHF. The chain employs TRBV4-1 and TRBJ1-6; no reliable D call. V was trimmed by 0 bases and J by 9 bases, leaving 15 bases between them. The CDR3 length is 16 residues. Germline V gene data show CDR1 as MGHRA and CDR2 as YSYEKL.

This chain links TRBV20-1 with TRBJ2-1; 11 bases agree with TRBD2. There are 15 residues in the CDR3. The germline V gene encodes CDR1 DFQATT and CDR2 SNEGSKA (reference sequence). V shed 5 bases and J 0 bases; nucleotides not matched to a gene: 3. The CDR3: CSASLAGGSYNEQFF. The CDR3 DNA follows: TGCAGTGCTTCCCTAGCGGGGGGCTCCTACAATGAGCAGTTCTTC.

In its sample, this clonotype was seen many times. V is TRBV7-8 and J is TRBJ2-3; the match to TRBD2 covers 7 bases. The CDR3 runs to 15 residues. V dropped 2 bases and J dropped 4; count of bases not matched to a gene: 6. The germline gives CDR1 SGHVS, CDR2 FQNEAQ. The CDR3: CASSLRAGVPDTQYF. The DNA of the CDR3 is TGTGCCAGCAGCTTACGGGCGGGAGTCCCAGATACGCAGTATTTT.

The genes are TRBV15 and TRBJ2-7; 8 bases line up with TRBD2. The CDR3 extends over 16 amino acids. The V gene end was trimmed by 3 bases and the J gene end by 4 bases; junction bases not matched to a gene: 11. The germline V gene encodes CDR1 LNHNV and CDR2 YYDKDF (reference sequence). CDR3 DNA: TGTGCCACCAGCAGCGCGCAGCGCGGGAGGTGGTACGAGCAGTACTTC. Translation: CATSSAQRGRWYEQYF.

The chain combines TRBV25-1 with TRBJ2-3; maybe TRBD2 (6 bases). V was pared by 2 bases and J by 5 bases, with 11 bases between. CDR3 length: 14 residues. The germline CDR1 and CDR2 sequences are MGHDK and SYGVNS. The CDR3 region is CASSEGQGGDTQYF. CDR3 nucleotide sequence: TGTGCCAGCAGTGAAGGTCAGGGAGGAGATACGCAGTATTTT. The full variable domain, with the rest looked up from reference TRBV25-1 and TRBJ2-3, is EADIYQTPRYLVIGTGKKITLECSQTMGHDKMYWYQQDPGMELHLIHYSYGVNSTEKGDLSSESTVSRIRTEHFPLTLESARPSHTSQYLCASSEGQGGDTQYFGPGTRLTVL.

The rearrangement links TRBV20-1 to TRBJ2-2; 9 nucleotides agree with TRBD1. The CDR3 spans 15 residues. V shed 4 bases and J 5 bases; nucleotides not matched to a gene: 8. Germline CDR1 is DFQATT and CDR2 is SNEGSKA (reference sequence). CDR3 in DNA: TGCAGTGCTACAGAACAGGGGGCAGGAACCGGGGAGCTGTTTTTT. It translates to CSATEQGAGTGELFF.

This clonotype was observed a handful of times. The chain joins TRBV11-3 to TRBJ1-3; D is uncertain. The V end lost 5 bases, the J end lost 0 bases, and 17 bases lay between the germline ends. Germline CDR1 is SGHNT and CDR2 is YENEEA. This CDR3 spans 17 amino acids. CDR3 bases: TGTGCCAGCAGCCCAGAAAGAGGGATGAGCTCTGGAAACACCATATATTTT. Encoded protein: CASSPERGMSSGNTIYF.

The chain links TRBV19 to TRBJ1-2, with 7 bases matching TRBD1. With 5 bases clipped from V and 2 bases from J, the junction kept 8 bases outside the gene matches. CDR3 length equals 15 residues. The germline V gene encodes CDR1 LNHDA and CDR2 SQIVND (reference sequence). The CDR3 protein is CASSPSLGQNYGYTF. The CDR3 nucleotides read TGTGCCAGTAGTCCTTCCCTGGGACAGAACTATGGCTACACCTTC.

This clonotype was picked up many times. The chain carries TRBV7-2 and TRBJ2-7; D gene unclear. The CDR3 length is 15 residues. Trimming left V 5 bases short and J 0 bases short, with 14 bases between. Germline V gene data show CDR1 as SGHTA and CDR2 as FQGNSA. Here the CDR3 DNA reads TGTGCCAGCAGCCCTTCCCAGATGCTCTCCTACGAGCAGTACTTC. This gives the protein CASSPSQMLSYEQYF.

A note on this clonotype: A much larger clone lies a single base off, so this may be a read error. The rearrangement links TRBV7-9 to TRBJ2-3, with a tentative D call TRBD2 (5 bases). Germline V gives CDR1 SEHNR, CDR2 FQNEAQ (reference sequence). The CDR3 extends over 16 amino acids. This CDR3 is CASSLRERESTDTQCF. The CDR3, as DNA: TGTGCCAGCAGCCTGAGGGAGCGCGAAAGCACAGATACGCAGTGTTTT.

This clonotype appeared a few times. The rearrangement joins TRBV14 to TRBJ2-7; tentatively, D is TRBD1 (5 bases). V was clipped by 6 bases and J by 2 bases, with 11 bases between them. There are 13 residues in the CDR3. CDR1 SGHDN and CDR2 FVKESK come from the germline V gene. Written as DNA, the CDR3 is TGTGCCAGCAGGGACACGCAAACCTACGAGCAGTACTTC. Amino acids: CASRDTQTYEQYF.

This clonotype was detected ten times or more. This chain connects TRBV3-1 to TRBJ2-3, with 7 bases lining up with TRBD1. The CDR3 has 14 amino acids. V was clipped by 4 bases and J by 3 bases; unmatched bases: 4. Germline assignment: CDR1 LGHDT and CDR2 YNNKEL (reference sequence). This CDR3 is CASSRQGSTDTQYF. CDR3 DNA: TGTGCCAGCAGCCGACAGGGATCTACAGATACGCAGTATTTT.

To note about this clonotype: One base away lies a much larger clone, so this may be a sequencing read error. Since no conserved phenylalanine or tryptophan closes the CDR3, a read error is the likely cause. The J gene is TRBJ1-1, the V gene TRBV20-1; no clear D gene. The CDR3 is 14 amino acids. Germline lookup yields CDR1 DFQATT and CDR2 SNEGSKA (reference sequence). V was clipped by 6 bases and J by 5 bases, with 19 bases between them. CDR3 in amino acids: CSARSTGLVTEAFL. CDR3 nucleotides: TGCAGTGCACGGAGTACTGGGTTGGTAACTGAAGCTTTCCTT.

Ten or more counts support this clonotype. The rearrangement uses TRBV19 and TRBJ2-5, with 7 bases lining up with TRBD1. Germline trimming cut 4 bases from V and 1 base from J; bases unmatched to any gene: 3. This CDR3 is 14 amino acids long. The germline CDR1 and CDR2 sequences are LNHDA and SQIVND (reference sequence). CDR3 in DNA: TGTGCCAGTAGTACCCGGACAGGCCAAGAGACCCAGTACTTC. It translates to CASSTRTGQETQYF.

This clonotype was found many times. The chain is built from TRBV13 and TRBJ2-3; the D gene is possibly TRBD2 (5 bases). Germline loops: CDR1 PRHDT, CDR2 FYEKMQ (reference sequence). Trimming removed 2 bases from V and 3 bases from J, with 12 bases in between. The CDR3 runs to 15 residues. The CDR3 region is CASSLRTVWTDTQYF. CDR3 sequence (DNA): TGTGCCAGCAGCTTAAGGACTGTCTGGACAGATACGCAGTATTTT. The complete variable domain, with remaining parts taken from reference TRBV13 and TRBJ2-3, reads AAGVIQSPRHLIKEKRETATLKCYPIPRHDTVYWYQQGPGQDPQFLISFYEKMQSDKGSIPDRFSAQQFSDYHSELNMSSLELGDSALYFCASSLRTVWTDTQYFGPGTRLTVL.

Only a few counts were recorded for this clonotype. This CDR3 is CAIRGGLAGTDTQYF. The CDR3 DNA sequence: TGTGCCATCAGGGGCGGACTAGCGGGCACAGATACGCAGTATTTT. V is TRBV10-3 and J is TRBJ2-3; 10 nucleotides match TRBD2. The CDR3 covers 15 residues. CDR1 is ENHRY and CDR2 is SYGVKD in the germline V gene. Trimming took 6 bases from V and 1 from J; bases not matched to a gene: 4.

To note about this clonotype: A read error may explain this, as a much larger clone is one base away. The chain couples TRBV6-1 to TRBJ2-2; 7 positions match TRBD1. The J call may be mistaken, given a closer DNA end match to TRBJ1-1. In germline, CDR1 is MNHNS, CDR2 SASEGT. CDR3 length equals 14 residues. In nucleotides, the CDR3 is TGTGCCAGCAGTGAAATTACAGGGGCCACTGGAGCTTTCTTT. Amino acids: CASSEITGATGAFF.

The chain couples TRBV5-1 to TRBJ1-4; 7 bases are a match to TRBD1. CDR3 length: 13 residues. V lost 4 bases and J lost 8; bases outside the gene matches: 5. The V gene's germline CDR1 is SGHRS and CDR2 YFSETQ. CDR3 loop: CASSPGQEEKLFF. DNA of the CDR3: TGCGCCAGCAGCCCTGGACAGGAGGAAAAACTGTTTTTT. Full variable domain (missing parts from reference TRBV5-1 and TRBJ1-4): KAGVTQTPRYLIKTRGQQVTLSCSPISGHRSVSWYQQTPGQGLQFLFEYFSETQRNKGNFPGRFSGRQFSNSRSEMNVSTLELGDSALYLCASSPGQEEKLFFGSGTQLSVL.

This clonotype was found many times. The chain couples TRBV28 to TRBJ1-2; tentative D call: TRBD1 (6 bases). Trimming took 5 bases from V and 3 from J, leaving 10 bases between them. The CDR3 covers 13 residues. The germline CDR1 and CDR2 sequences are MDHEN and SYDVKM. As DNA, the CDR3 is TGTGCCAGCAGTGGGGACACCTACTATGGCTACACCTTC. This translates into CASSGDTYYGYTF.